The 16 T cell receptor beta chains given below trace back to one sample, sequenced in a study of Ad26.COV2.S vaccination and SARS-CoV-2 variants (dated by TCRdb to the early 2020s). What this sample's treatment or condition label stands for: some 20 received Ad26.COV2.S at low or high dose, single or two shots; several received placebo; per-sample allocation not given. For vaccine and placebo recipients, repertoires were sequenced using samples collected on day 63 after the first injection. Preparation of the library involved the immunoSEQ multiplex PCR assay. TCRdb provides this immuneACCESS table in a form limited to in-frame rearrangements. Some clones are lacking; in checked studies, under half of them reflect an unresolved V gene, and why the rest are absent is not known. The sample table holds approximately 410,000 clones, of which around 93% were seen once. Clones ranked in the top ten supply under 2% of the sample.

The source material was peripheral blood, sampled in a trial of Ad26.COV2.S vaccine versus placebo. Source of these receptors: a person aged 18-60 years who received the Ad26.COV2.S COVID-19 vaccine or a placebo.

In its sample, this clone was seen a few times. This chain joins TRBV3-1 (or the pseudogene TRBV3-2) and TRBJ2-2, with D uncertain. Trimming removed 2 bases at V and 6 bases at J, with 4 bases between. The germline gives CDR1 LGHDT, CDR2 YNNKEL (reference sequence). The length of the CDR3 is 12 residues. CDR3 sequence: CASSQSAGELFF. The CDR3 coding sequence is TGTGCCAGCAGCCAATCGGCCGGGGAGCTGTTTTTT.

The rearrangement joins TRBV30 to TRBJ1-2; 10 bases align to TRBD1. V was pared by 2 bases and J by 2 bases, with 5 bases of the junction left unmatched. Germline V gene sequence: CDR1 GTSNPN, CDR2 SVGIG (reference sequence). The CDR3 loop spans 15 amino acids. The CDR3 loop is CAWSRGTGANYGYTF. The CDR3 DNA is TGTGCCTGGAGTAGGGGGACAGGGGCCAACTATGGCTACACCTTC.

This clone was seen only once. The V gene is TRBV5-1, the J gene TRBJ1-2; D remains unclear. The ends were cut back, 0 bases at V and 0 bases at J, with 9 bases in the middle. CDR3 size: 15 residues. The germline gives CDR1 SGHRS, CDR2 YFSETQ. CDR3: CASSLGVTSNYGYTF. CDR3 DNA sequence: TGCGCCAGCAGCTTGGGAGTCACCTCTAACTATGGCTACACCTTC.

This clone was observed once. The rearrangement joins TRBV4-1 to TRBJ2-3; D is undetermined. Germline values: CDR1 MGHRA, CDR2 YSYEKL. The germline V and J ends were trimmed by 0 bases and 0 bases, with 16 bases remaining between them. CDR3 length equals 18 residues. The CDR3 nucleotides are TGCGCCAGCAGCCAAGATCTGTTCCAGTCAGGTAGCACAGATACGCAGTATTTT. Its protein product is CASSQDLFQSGSTDTQYF.

The chain links TRBV5-1 to TRBJ2-7; 9 bases are shared with TRBD2. The germline CDR1 and CDR2 sequences are SGHRS and YFSETQ. J gave up 3 bases and V 0 bases, and 4 bases lay outside the gene matches. This CDR3 is 15 amino acids long. The CDR3 region has the DNA TGCGCCAGCAGCTTGGGAGCGGGGGGCCTCTACGAGCAGTACTTC. Its protein product is CASSLGAGGLYEQYF.

As DNA, the CDR3 is TGCGCCAGCAGCCAAGGCACAGGTGGGGGGTACACTGAAGCTTTCTTT. It is translated as CASSQGTGGGYTEAFF. The rearrangement links TRBV4-1 to TRBJ1-1, with a weak D call TRBD1 (5 bases). Trimming cost V 1 base and J 3 bases, with 15 bases left between them. In germline, CDR1 is MGHRA, CDR2 YSYEKL. The CDR3 runs 16 residues.

The V gene is TRBV5-4, the J gene TRBJ2-7; a possible D gene is TRBD2 (6 bases). V lost 4 bases, J lost 3 bases, and 20 bases lay in between. The germline CDR1 and CDR2 sequences are SGHNT and YYREEE (reference sequence). This CDR3 contains 16 residues. CDR3 DNA sequence: TGTGCCAGCAGCGCTGGAGACGGAGGGACCCTCTACGAGCAGTACTTC. Translating it yields CASSAGDGGTLYEQYF.

Comments on this clone: The identical CDR3 is also encoded by other nucleotide sequences in the sample. The gene calls are TRBV27 and TRBJ1-1; D remains unclear. The CDR3 totals 13 residues. Trimming pared 2 bases from V and 1 base from J, leaving 5 bases between. Germline V gene data show CDR1 as MNHEY and CDR2 as SMNVEV (reference sequence). The CDR3 is CASSLRENTEAFF. The CDR3 DNA follows: TGTGCCAGCAGTTTAAGAGAGAACACTGAAGCTTTCTTT.

The CDR3 spells CSASGAGVSTDTQYF. The DNA of the CDR3 is TGCAGTGCTAGTGGGGCGGGGGTTAGCACAGATACGCAGTATTTT. The chain joins TRBV20-1 to TRBJ2-3, with 7 positions matching TRBD2. CDR1 is DFQATT and CDR2 is SNEGSKA in the germline V gene (reference sequence). The CDR3 sequence is 15 residues long. J was trimmed by 0 bases and V by 3 bases; bases with no gene match: 6.

The chain couples TRBV9 to TRBJ2-3; D might be TRBD2 (6 bases). This CDR3 has 15 amino acids. The germline V gene encodes CDR1 SGDLS and CDR2 YYNGEE. The germline V and J ends were trimmed by 0 bases and 0 bases, with 8 bases remaining between them. CDR3: CASSVAGRSTDTQYF. As DNA, the CDR3 is TGTGCCAGCAGCGTAGCAGGGAGGAGCACAGATACGCAGTATTTT.

The V and J genes are TRBV6-5 and TRBJ1-1; the D is unclear. Germline V gives CDR1 MNHEY, CDR2 SVGAGI. Trimming took 6 bases from V and 1 from J, leaving 12 bases between them. The length of the CDR3 is 14 residues. CDR3 bases: TGTGCCAGCAGATTACAAAATAGGAACACTGAAGCTTTCTTT. This encodes CASRLQNRNTEAFF.

V gene TRBV10-1 combines with J gene TRBJ2-2; 8 bases are shared with TRBD1. The CDR3 length is 16 residues. CDR1 WNHNN and CDR2 SYGVQD come from the germline V gene (reference sequence). Trimming removed 3 bases from V and 3 bases from J; junction bases left unmatched: 6. CDR3 sequence reads: CASSERTGSYTGELFF. CDR3 DNA: TGCGCCAGCAGTGAAAGGACAGGGTCGTACACCGGGGAGCTGTTTTTT.

In DNA, the CDR3 is TGTGCCAGCAGCAACCCGGGACAGGGTGTCAATGAGCAGTTCTTC. Protein product: CASSNPGQGVNEQFF. The chain recombines TRBV5-4 with TRBJ2-1; 9 bases agree with TRBD1. V lost 4 bases to trimming and J lost 6 bases; unmatched junction nucleotides: 8. Germline CDR1 SGHNT, CDR2 YYREEE (reference sequence). The CDR3 is 15 residues long.

The rearrangement uses TRBV5-1 and TRBJ1-1; 9 nucleotides align to TRBD1. CDR3 size: 20 residues. CDR1 and CDR2 (germline): SGHRS, YFSETQ. J gave up 4 bases and V 1 base, and 20 bases lay outside the gene matches. In nucleotides, the CDR3 is TGCGCCAGCAGCTTGAGGGGAACCACGGGACAGGGCCCCTCGGGCACTGAAGCTTTCTTT. It specifies CASSLRGTTGQGPSGTEAFF.

V usage is TRBV7-6 and J usage is TRBJ2-1; D might be TRBD2 (6 bases). The germline V and J ends were trimmed by 4 bases and 4 bases, with 8 bases remaining between them. This CDR3 is built from 13 residues. Germline CDR1 reads SGHVS; CDR2 reads FNYEAQ. The CDR3 loop is CASSWGLYNEQFF. Written as DNA, the CDR3 is TGTGCCAGCAGCTGGGGACTGTACAATGAGCAGTTCTTC. Filled out from reference TRBV7-6 and TRBJ2-1, the complete variable domain reads GAGVSQSPRYKVTKRGQDVALRCDPISGHVSLYWYRQALGQGPEFLTYFNYEAQQDKSGLPNDRFSAERPEGSISTLTIQRTEQRDSAMYRCASSWGLYNEQFFGPGTRLTVL.

The V call is TRBV3-1 (or the pseudogene TRBV3-2), the J call TRBJ2-1; D ambiguous. Trimming left V 4 bases short and J 10 bases short, with 17 bases between. This CDR3 spans 14 amino acids. Per the germline V gene, CDR1 is LGHDT and CDR2 is YNNKEL (reference sequence). The CDR3 DNA reads as TGTGCCAGCAGCCCCAGTGGCGGTCCCCGGGAGCAGTTCTTC. This codes for CASSPSGGPREQFF.